This section outlines one TCR beta chain sequence together with its context. What it binds is unknown. The V gene's germline CDR1 is LNHDA and CDR2 SQIVND (reference sequence). The CDR3 spans 14 residues. V was pared by 3 bases and J by 5 bases, with 11 bases between. Naive-designated CD8 cells lacked CD45RO, were positively enriched for CCR7, and omitted terminally differentiated effector memory CD45RA+ cells. Study donors comprised healthy, HIV-negative adults devoid of recent acute infection or vaccination. Assay: immunoSEQ multiplex PCR; the TCRdb copy retains only in-frame clones and omits some. This sample carries roughly 600,000 clones, roughly 98% of them seen once, and the ten largest clones take approximately 0.3%. The data are from a study of shared clonotypes between healthy human individuals. Study-level results: Generally, estimated richness proved larger in naive subsets than it did in memory subsets.

The clonotype comes from a man aged 25-45 years in good health. Sequences were obtained from naive CD8+ T cells sorted from blood. The chain is built from TRBV19 and TRBJ1-5; D perhaps matches TRBD1 (5 bases). The CDR3 DNA reads TGTGCCAGTAGTATTTTCGACAGATATCAGCCCCAGCATTTT. Translated: CASSIFDRYQPQHF.